This TCR beta chain was retrieved from a study of T cells expressing NK-cell markers. Study-level information: The sequencing cohort of eight donors included seven HCMV-seropositive individuals and one seronegative individual.

Study-level findings and limits: These same clonotypes (in several donors) also led the CD3+CD56-NKG2C+ fraction.

What made the TCR beta cDNA was 5'RACE template switching with UMIs. From its re-call of the 5' RACE reads, TCRdb lists each CDR3 protein once, without DNA. The sample table sets out about 380,000 distinct CDR3 sequences. As concerns this clonotype: The antigen is unknown.

The CDR3 has 15 residues. The germline CDR1 and CDR2 sequences are SEHNR and FQNEAQ (reference sequence). V gene TRBV7-9 combines with J gene TRBJ1-6; the TCRdb call, TRBD1, lacks DNA for checking. Material: blood T cells: a sorted CD56 or NKG2C T cell subset, CD4+ or CD8+ T cells, or bulk PBMC T cells (not recorded which). The receptor was derived from a man aged 18-75 years in good health. The CDR3 sequence: CASSPRDRASSPLHF.